This T cell receptor (beta chain) was sequenced in a study of T cells of healthy individuals. TCRdb reprocessed the 5' RACE reads via MiXCR and lists one record per CDR3 protein. The sample has 90,000 to 100,000 distinct CDR3 sequences; approximately 16% are singletons. V lost 1 base and J 11 bases, leaving 12 bases between the germline ends. The CDR3 loop spans 12 amino acids. CDR1 is DFQATT and CDR2 is SNEGSKA in the germline V gene (reference sequence). The sample holds many counts of this clonotype. The chain uses TRBV20-1 and TRBJ2-1; D is unresolved. The source is a human donor in good health. The CDR3 is CSARVLELQQFF. CDR3 DNA sequence: TGCAGTGCTAGAGTTTTGGAATTACAGCAGTTCTTC.